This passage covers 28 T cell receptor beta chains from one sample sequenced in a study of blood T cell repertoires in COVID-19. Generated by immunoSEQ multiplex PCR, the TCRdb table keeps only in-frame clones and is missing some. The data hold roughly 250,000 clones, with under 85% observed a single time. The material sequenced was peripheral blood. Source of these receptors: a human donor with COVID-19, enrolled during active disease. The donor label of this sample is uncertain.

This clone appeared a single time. The CDR3 DNA sequence: TGTGCCAGCAGCTTAGAGTTGGGGCAGACAGATACGCAGTATTTT. Residues: CASSLELGQTDTQYF. This chain joins TRBV7-8 and TRBJ2-3; maybe TRBD1 (5 bases). The CDR3 is 15 residues long. Trimming shortened V by 1 base and J by 3 bases, and 11 bases separated the two germline ends. Germline assignment: CDR1 SGHVS and CDR2 FQNEAQ.

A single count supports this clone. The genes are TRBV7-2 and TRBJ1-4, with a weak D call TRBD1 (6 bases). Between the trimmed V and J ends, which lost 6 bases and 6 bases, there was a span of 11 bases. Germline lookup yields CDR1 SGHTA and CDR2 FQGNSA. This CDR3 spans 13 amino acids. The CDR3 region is CASSWGRHEKLFF. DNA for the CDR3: TGTGCCAGCAGTTGGGGGCGCCATGAAAAACTGTTTTTT.

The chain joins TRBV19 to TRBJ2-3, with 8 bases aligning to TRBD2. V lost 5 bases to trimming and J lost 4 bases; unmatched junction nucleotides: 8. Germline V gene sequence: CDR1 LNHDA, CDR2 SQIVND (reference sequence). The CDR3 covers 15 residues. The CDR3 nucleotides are TGTGCCAGTAGTCTCTATCGGGGGGGCGCAGATACGCAGTATTTT. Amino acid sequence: CASSLYRGGADTQYF.

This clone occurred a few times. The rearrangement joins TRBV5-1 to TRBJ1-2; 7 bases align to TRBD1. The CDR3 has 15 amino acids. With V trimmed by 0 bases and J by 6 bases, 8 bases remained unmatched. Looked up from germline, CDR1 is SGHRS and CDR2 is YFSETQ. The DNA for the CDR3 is TGCGCCAGCAGCTTGGACAGGGGAGAGGGAGATGGCTACACCTTC. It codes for CASSLDRGEGDGYTF.

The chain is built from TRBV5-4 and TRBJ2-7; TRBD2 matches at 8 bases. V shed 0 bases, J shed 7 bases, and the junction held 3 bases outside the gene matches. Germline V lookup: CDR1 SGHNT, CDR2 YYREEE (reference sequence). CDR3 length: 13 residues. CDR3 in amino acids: CASSLVLAGEQYF. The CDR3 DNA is TGTGCCAGCAGCTTGGTCCTAGCGGGTGAGCAGTACTTC. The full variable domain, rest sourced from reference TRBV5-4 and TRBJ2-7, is ETGVTQSPTHLIKTRGQQVTLRCSSQSGHNTVSWYQQALGQGPQFIFQYYREEENGRGNFPPRFSGLQFPNYSSELNVNALELDDSALYLCASSLVLAGEQYFGPGTRLTVT.

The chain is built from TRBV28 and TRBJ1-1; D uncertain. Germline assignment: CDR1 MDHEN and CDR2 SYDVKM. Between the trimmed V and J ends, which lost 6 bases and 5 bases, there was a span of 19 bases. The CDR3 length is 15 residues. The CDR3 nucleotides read TGTGCCAGCAGCTATCTCCCCCTCAAAGAAACTGAAGCTTTCTTT. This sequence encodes CASSYLPLKETEAFF.

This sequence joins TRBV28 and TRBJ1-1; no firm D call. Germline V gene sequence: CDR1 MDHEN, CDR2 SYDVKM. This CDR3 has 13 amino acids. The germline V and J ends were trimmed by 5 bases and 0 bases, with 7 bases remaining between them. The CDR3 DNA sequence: TGTGCCAGCAGTCAGTCTCTGAACACTGAAGCTTTCTTT. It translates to CASSQSLNTEAFF. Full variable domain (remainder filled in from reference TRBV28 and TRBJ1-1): DVKVTQSSRYLVKRTGEKVFLECVQDMDHENMFWYRQDPGLGLRLIYFSYDVKMKEKGDIPEGYSVSREKKERFSLILESASTNQTSMYLCASSQSLNTEAFFGQGTRLTVV.

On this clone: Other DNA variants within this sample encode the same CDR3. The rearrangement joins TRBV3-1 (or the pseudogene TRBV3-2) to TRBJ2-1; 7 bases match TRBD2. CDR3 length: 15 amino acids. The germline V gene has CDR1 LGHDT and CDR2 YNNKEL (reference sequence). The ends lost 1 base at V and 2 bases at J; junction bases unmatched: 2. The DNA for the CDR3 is TGTGCCAGCAGCCAAGGCAGCGGGACCTACAATGAGCAGTTCTTC. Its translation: CASSQGSGTYNEQFF.

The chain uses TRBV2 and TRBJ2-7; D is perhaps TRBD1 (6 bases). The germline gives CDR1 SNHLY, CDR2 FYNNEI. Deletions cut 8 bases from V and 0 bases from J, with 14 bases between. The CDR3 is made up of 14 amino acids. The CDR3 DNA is TGTGCCAGCGTACAGGGAGAGTTCTCCTACGAGCAGTACTTC. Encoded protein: CASVQGEFSYEQYF.

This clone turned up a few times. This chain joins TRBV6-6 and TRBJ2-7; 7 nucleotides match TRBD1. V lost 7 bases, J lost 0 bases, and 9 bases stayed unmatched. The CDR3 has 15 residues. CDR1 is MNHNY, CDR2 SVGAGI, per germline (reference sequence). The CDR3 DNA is TGTGCCAGCATCACGAGAGGACAGGCCTCCTACGAGCAGTACTTC. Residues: CASITRGQASYEQYF.

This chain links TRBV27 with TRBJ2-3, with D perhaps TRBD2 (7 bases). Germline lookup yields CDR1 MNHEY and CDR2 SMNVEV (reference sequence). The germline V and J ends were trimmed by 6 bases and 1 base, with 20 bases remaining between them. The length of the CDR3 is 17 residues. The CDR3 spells CASRTRTRGGGTDTQYF. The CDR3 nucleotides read TGTGCCAGCAGGACACGTACCAGGGGAGGGGGCACAGATACGCAGTATTTT.

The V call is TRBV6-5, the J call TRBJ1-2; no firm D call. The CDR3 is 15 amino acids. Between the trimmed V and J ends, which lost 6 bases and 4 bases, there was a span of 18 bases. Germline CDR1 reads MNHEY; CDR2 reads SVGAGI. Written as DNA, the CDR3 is TGTGCCAGCAGCCGCGCCCCTAATATCGGCTATGGCTACACCTTC. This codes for CASSRAPNIGYGYTF.

Here the CDR3 DNA reads TGTGCCAGTAATGACTTCCGGCCAGGAAACACCATATATTTT. This translates into CASNDFRPGNTIYF. The rearrangement uses TRBV19 and TRBJ1-3; D not certain. This CDR3 region has 14 residues. Trimming took 7 bases from V and 4 from J, leaving 14 bases between them. Per germline, CDR1 LNHDA and CDR2 SQIVND (reference sequence).

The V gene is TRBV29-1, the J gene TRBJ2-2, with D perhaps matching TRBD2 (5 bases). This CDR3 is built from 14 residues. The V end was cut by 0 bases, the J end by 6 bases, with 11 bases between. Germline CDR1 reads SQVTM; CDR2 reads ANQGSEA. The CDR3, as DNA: TGCAGCGTTGAAGATCCGGGATCCCCCGGGGAGCTGTTTTTT. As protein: CSVEDPGSPGELFF.

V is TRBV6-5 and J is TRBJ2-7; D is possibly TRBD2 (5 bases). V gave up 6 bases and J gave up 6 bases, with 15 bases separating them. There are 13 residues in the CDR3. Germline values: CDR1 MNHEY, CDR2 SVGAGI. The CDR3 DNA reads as TGTGCCAGCAGGAGGGCCGGGCTCTCCGAGCAGTACTTC. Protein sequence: CASRRAGLSEQYF.

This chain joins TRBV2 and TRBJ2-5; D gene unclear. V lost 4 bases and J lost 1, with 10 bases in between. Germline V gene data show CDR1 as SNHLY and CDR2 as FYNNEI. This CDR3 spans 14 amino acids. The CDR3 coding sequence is TGTGCCAGCAGTGCAGGCAGCCTCCAAGAGACCCAGTACTTC. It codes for CASSAGSLQETQYF.

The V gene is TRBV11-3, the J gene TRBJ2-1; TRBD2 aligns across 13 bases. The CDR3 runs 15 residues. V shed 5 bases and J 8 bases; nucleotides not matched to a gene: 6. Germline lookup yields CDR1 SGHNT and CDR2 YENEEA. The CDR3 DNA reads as TGTGCCAGCAGCCATGGACTAGCGGGAGTCTATGAGCAGTTCTTC. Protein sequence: CASSHGLAGVYEQFF.

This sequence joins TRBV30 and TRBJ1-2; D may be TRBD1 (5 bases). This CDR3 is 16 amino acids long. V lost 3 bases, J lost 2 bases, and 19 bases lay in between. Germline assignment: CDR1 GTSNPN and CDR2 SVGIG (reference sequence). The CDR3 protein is CAWSHSTELKNYGYTF. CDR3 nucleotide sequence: TGTGCCTGGAGCCACTCGACAGAGCTGAAGAACTATGGCTACACCTTC.

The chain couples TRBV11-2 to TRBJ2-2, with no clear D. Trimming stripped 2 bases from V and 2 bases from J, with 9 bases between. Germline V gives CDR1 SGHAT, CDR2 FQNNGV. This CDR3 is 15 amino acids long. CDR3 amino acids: CASSLRGINTGELFF. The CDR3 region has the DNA TGTGCCAGCAGCTTAAGAGGAATTAACACCGGGGAGCTGTTTTTT.

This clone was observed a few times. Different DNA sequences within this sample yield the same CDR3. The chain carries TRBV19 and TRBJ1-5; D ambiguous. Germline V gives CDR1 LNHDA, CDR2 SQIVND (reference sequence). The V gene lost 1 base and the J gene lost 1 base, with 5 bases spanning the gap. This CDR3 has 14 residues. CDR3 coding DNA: TGTGCCAGTAGTATAGGTCAGAGCAATCAGCCCCAGCATTTT. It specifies CASSIGQSNQPQHF.

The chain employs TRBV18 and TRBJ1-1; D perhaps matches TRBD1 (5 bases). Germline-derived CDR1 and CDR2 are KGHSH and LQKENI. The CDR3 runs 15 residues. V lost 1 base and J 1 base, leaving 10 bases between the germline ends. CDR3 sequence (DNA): TGTGCCAGCTCACCACTTTGGGGCGAGAACACTGAAGCTTTCTTT. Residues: CASSPLWGENTEAFF.

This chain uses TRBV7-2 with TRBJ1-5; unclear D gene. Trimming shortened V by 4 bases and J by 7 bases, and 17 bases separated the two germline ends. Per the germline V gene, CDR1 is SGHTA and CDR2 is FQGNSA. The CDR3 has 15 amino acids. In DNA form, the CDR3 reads TGTGCCAGCAGCTCCCGCCTAGGAAGAGGGCAGCCCCAGCATTTT. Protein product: CASSSRLGRGQPQHF.

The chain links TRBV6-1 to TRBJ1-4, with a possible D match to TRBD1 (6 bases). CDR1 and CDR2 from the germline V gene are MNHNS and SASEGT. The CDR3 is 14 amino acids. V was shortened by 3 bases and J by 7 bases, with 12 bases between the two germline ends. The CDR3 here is CASSDRGVGEKLFF. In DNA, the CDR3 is TGTGCCAGCAGTGACAGGGGTGTGGGTGAAAAACTGTTTTTT.

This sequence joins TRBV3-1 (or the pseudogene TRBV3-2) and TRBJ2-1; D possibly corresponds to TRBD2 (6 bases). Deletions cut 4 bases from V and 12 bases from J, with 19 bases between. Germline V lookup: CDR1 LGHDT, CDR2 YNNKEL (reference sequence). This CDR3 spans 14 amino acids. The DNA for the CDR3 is TGTGCCAGCAGCCCGATTGGACGCGGGGCGCGGCAGTTCTTC. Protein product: CASSPIGRGARQFF.

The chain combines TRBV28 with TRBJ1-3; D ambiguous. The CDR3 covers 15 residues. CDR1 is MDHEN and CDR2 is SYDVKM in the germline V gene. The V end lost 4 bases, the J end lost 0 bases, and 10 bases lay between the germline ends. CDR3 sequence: CASSSGLSSGNTIYF. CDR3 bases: TGTGCCAGCAGTTCCGGACTTTCCTCTGGAAACACCATATATTTT. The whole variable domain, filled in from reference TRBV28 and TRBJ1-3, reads DVKVTQSSRYLVKRTGEKVFLECVQDMDHENMFWYRQDPGLGLRLIYFSYDVKMKEKGDIPEGYSVSREKKERFSLILESASTNQTSMYLCASSSGLSSGNTIYFGEGSWLTVV.

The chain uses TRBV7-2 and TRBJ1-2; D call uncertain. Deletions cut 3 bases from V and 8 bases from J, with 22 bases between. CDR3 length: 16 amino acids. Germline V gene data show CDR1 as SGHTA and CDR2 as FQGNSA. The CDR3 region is CASSLFFGGVYRGYTF. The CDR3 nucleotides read TGTGCCAGCAGCTTGTTTTTTGGCGGGGTATATCGGGGCTACACCTTC.

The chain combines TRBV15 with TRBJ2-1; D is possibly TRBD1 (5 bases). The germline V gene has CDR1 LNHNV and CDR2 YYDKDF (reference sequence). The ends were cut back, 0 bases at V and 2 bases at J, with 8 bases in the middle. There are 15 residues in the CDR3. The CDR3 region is CATSRERGPYNEQFF. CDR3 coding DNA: TGTGCCACCAGCAGAGAAAGGGGTCCCTACAATGAGCAGTTCTTC. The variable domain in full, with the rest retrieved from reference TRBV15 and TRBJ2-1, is DAMVIQNPRYQVTQFGKPVTLSCSQTLNHNVMYWYQQKSSQAPKLLFHYYDKDFNNEADTPDNFQSRRPNTSFCFLDIRSPGLGDTAMYLCATSRERGPYNEQFFGPGTRLTVL.

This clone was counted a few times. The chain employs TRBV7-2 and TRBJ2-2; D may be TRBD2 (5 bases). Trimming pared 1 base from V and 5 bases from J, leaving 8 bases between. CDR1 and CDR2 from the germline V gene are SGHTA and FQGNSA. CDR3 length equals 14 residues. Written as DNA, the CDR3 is TGTGCCAGCAGCTTAGAGAGGGTTACCGGGGAGCTGTTTTTT. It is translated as CASSLERVTGELFF.